This T cell receptor (beta chain) derives from a study of cytomegalovirus exposure and HLA in healthy donors. The study's findings and limits: In a later analysis, specific HLA alleles were associated with about 18,000 TCR beta sequences at a 0.05 false discovery rate. Some highly shared sequence variants likely arose as a pipeline artifact. Rarity characterized most TCR sequences, yet some public TCRs appeared in many donors.

The germline CDR1 and CDR2 sequences are MNHEY and SVGAGI. The CDR3 length is 13 residues. Trimming removed 7 bases at V and 0 bases at J, with 9 bases between. This cohort consisted of healthy bone marrow donors. As concerns this clone: Its antigen is currently unknown.

The PCR contained 60 Vbeta and 13 Jbeta primers. Profiled with immunoSEQ multiplex PCR; TCRdb holds only in-frame clones, not every one. The sample shows some 80,000 clones, and roughly 15% sits with its ten largest clones. This chain uses TRBV6-5 with TRBJ1-2; D remains ambiguous. Sequencing used PBMCs. This TCR derives from a man aged 45-65 years in good health and CMV-seropositive. CDR3 in amino acids: CASTLRANYGYTF. CDR3 nucleotides: TGTGCCAGCACATTGAGGGCTAACTATGGCTACACCTTC.